The clone carrying this T cell receptor beta chain has a count of ten or more. This CDR3 contains 13 residues. CDR1 and CDR2 from the germline V gene are SQVTM and ANQGSEA. V lost 4 bases and J lost 4, with 11 bases in between. The data originate from a study of neurological immune-mediated disorders. MiXCR was run by TCRdb on the 5' RACE reads, yielding one entry per CDR3 protein. The sample lists more than 40,000 distinct CDR3 sequences; 9.5% to 15% were seen once. Sample time point: longitudinal time-point 3. The origin of this receptor is a male donor with HTLV-1-associated myelopathy (HAM/TSP). The sample was PBMCs. This chain connects TRBV29-1 to TRBJ1-3, with no clear D. This chain's CDR3 is CSVAQSLGNTIYF. CDR3 DNA sequence: TGCAGCGTTGCCCAGTCTCTAGGAAACACCATATATTTT.